The 27 T cell receptor beta chains given below trace back to one sample, sequenced in a study of cytomegalovirus exposure and HLA in healthy donors. PCR involved 60 Vbeta and 13 Jbeta primers. The repertoire was sequenced with immunoSEQ multiplex PCR; TCRdb's copy has only in-frame clones and lacks some. Among about 130,000 clones listed, about four fifths were seen once. Sequenced material: PBMCs. These receptors were collected from a young man in good health.

The genes are TRBV5-6 and TRBJ1-1, with TRBD1 identical over 8 bases. J lost 0 bases, V lost 6 bases, and 10 bases had no gene match. Germline CDR1 SGHDT, CDR2 YYEEEE. CDR3 length: 16 residues. The chain's CDR3 is CASTRQGSLLNTEAFF. In nucleotides, the CDR3 is TGTGCCAGCACCAGACAGGGGTCCCTCTTGAACACTGAAGCTTTCTTT.

The chain employs TRBV6-6 and TRBJ2-7; 14 nucleotides line up with TRBD2. Trimming cost V 6 bases and J 5 bases; bases outside gene matches: 9. CDR1 is MNHNY, CDR2 SVGAGI, per germline (reference sequence). CDR3 size: 16 residues. CDR3: CASRGRLAGGVDEQYF. Here the CDR3 DNA reads TGTGCCAGCAGGGGACGACTAGCGGGAGGGGTGGACGAGCAGTACTTC.

J is TRBJ1-1 and V is TRBV5-1, with 7 positions matching TRBD1. J was trimmed by 6 bases and V by 4 bases; bases with no gene match: 6. The CDR3 runs 13 residues. Per the germline V gene, CDR1 is SGHRS and CDR2 is YFSETQ. CDR3 DNA: TGCGCCAGCAGCATAACAGGGGAGGCTGAAGCTTTCTTT. It encodes CASSITGEAEAFF.

The CDR3 sequence: CASSIDLRGNTEAFF. Written as DNA, the CDR3 is TGTGCCAGTAGTATAGATCTTAGAGGAAACACTGAAGCTTTCTTT. The V call is TRBV19, the J call TRBJ1-1, with D unresolved. V was cut by 0 bases and J by 2 bases, with 10 bases left in between. Germline V gene lookup returns CDR1 LNHDA and CDR2 SQIVND (reference sequence). The CDR3 runs to 15 residues.

CDR3 in amino acids: CASSFRGRFPSQPQHF. As DNA, the CDR3 is TGTGCCAGCAGTTTCAGGGGGCGCTTTCCAAGCCAGCCCCAGCATTTT. This chain links TRBV27 with TRBJ1-5; 8 nucleotides align to TRBD1. Germline trimming cut 3 bases from V and 7 bases from J; bases unmatched to any gene: 11. Germline V gene lookup returns CDR1 MNHEY and CDR2 SMNVEV (reference sequence). The CDR3 has 16 amino acids.

The chain joins TRBV4-3 to TRBJ2-6; D uncertain. CDR1 and CDR2 (germline): LGHNA, YSLEER. The CDR3 contains 16 residues. V was shortened by 0 bases and J by 2 bases, with 8 bases between the two germline ends. The CDR3 region is CASSQDSSPGANVLTF. Written as DNA, the CDR3 is TGCGCCAGCAGCCAAGATTCCAGTCCTGGGGCCAACGTCCTGACTTTC.

This clone was observed a handful of times. The V gene is TRBV18, the J gene TRBJ1-1; D remains ambiguous. CDR1 is KGHSH and CDR2 is LQKENI in the germline V gene. The V end lost 8 bases, the J end lost 4 bases, and 11 bases lay between the germline ends. The CDR3 is 12 residues long. This CDR3 reads CASGARGTEAFF. CDR3 nucleotide sequence: TGTGCCAGCGGCGCGCGAGGCACTGAAGCTTTCTTT. The whole variable domain, remainder taken from reference TRBV18 and TRBJ1-1, is NAGVMQNPRHLVRRRGQEARLRCSPMKGHSHVYWYRQLPEEGLKFMVYLQKENIIDESGMPKERFSAEFPKEGPSILRIQQVVRGDSAAYFCASGARGTEAFFGQGTRLTVV.

The rearrangement links TRBV7-2 to TRBJ2-6, with D possibly matching TRBD2 (5 bases). CDR1 is SGHTA, CDR2 FQGNSA, per germline. The CDR3 is 18 residues long. The ends were cut back, 5 bases at V and 0 bases at J, with 17 bases in the middle. CDR3 in DNA: TGTGCCAGCAGCCCCCGGGGTGGCCTCCCCTCTGGGGCCAACGTCCTGACTTTC. As protein: CASSPRGGLPSGANVLTF.

The J gene is TRBJ2-7, the V gene TRBV14, with TRBD2 matching 8 bases. Germline V gene sequence: CDR1 SGHDN, CDR2 FVKESK. With 9 bases clipped from V and 4 bases from J, the junction kept 8 bases outside the gene matches. This CDR3 has 13 amino acids. In DNA, the CDR3 is TGTGCCAGGGGCGGGGGGAGTGATTACGAGCAGTACTTC. It encodes CARGGGSDYEQYF.

This clone was counted once. The gene calls are TRBV27 and TRBJ2-7; perhaps TRBD1 as D (7 bases). The CDR3 runs 16 residues. V was clipped by 2 bases and J by 1 base, with 15 bases between them. CDR1 and CDR2 from the germline V gene are MNHEY and SMNVEV (reference sequence). In DNA, the CDR3 is TGTGCCAGCAGTTTAAGCGGCCAGGGGGGATCCTACGAGCAGTACTTC. Translation: CASSLSGQGGSYEQYF.

The rearrangement uses TRBV6-1 and TRBJ2-3; 8 bases are a match to TRBD2. The CDR3 sequence is 15 residues long. Germline-derived CDR1 and CDR2 are MNHNS and SASEGT. The V segment lost 6 bases and the J segment 4 bases; nucleotides outside the gene matches: 9. CDR3 residues: CASRSSGSGSDTQYF. The CDR3 nucleotides are TGTGCCAGCAGGTCAAGCGGGAGTGGGTCAGATACGCAGTATTTT.

J is TRBJ1-3 and V is TRBV30; perhaps TRBD1 as D (5 bases). This CDR3 comprises 15 residues. CDR1 is GTSNPN, CDR2 SVGIG, per germline (reference sequence). Trimming left V 0 bases short and J 2 bases short, with 11 bases between. The CDR3 sequence: CAWSVLGRTGNTIYF. The DNA of the CDR3 is TGTGCCTGGAGTGTACTGGGGCGTACTGGAAACACCATATATTTT.

This chain links TRBV11-2 with TRBJ2-7, with D possibly being TRBD2 (5 bases). Germline V CDR1 and CDR2: SGHAT, FQNNGV. This CDR3 is 15 amino acids long. Trimming removed 1 base at V and 0 bases at J, with 10 bases between. The chain's CDR3 is CASSLGDGSSYEQYF. In DNA, the CDR3 is TGTGCCAGCAGCTTAGGGGATGGGAGCTCCTACGAGCAGTACTTC.

The chain couples TRBV20-1 to TRBJ2-7, with unresolved D. The germline V gene has CDR1 DFQATT and CDR2 SNEGSKA (reference sequence). CDR3 length equals 11 residues. The germline V and J ends were trimmed by 4 bases and 2 bases, with 6 bases remaining between them. The CDR3 here is CSATNTYEQYF. The CDR3 bases are TGCAGTGCTACCAACACCTACGAGCAGTACTTC.

This chain uses TRBV28 with TRBJ2-7; possibly TRBD2 for D (7 bases). Germline V gene lookup returns CDR1 MDHEN and CDR2 SYDVKM. This CDR3 contains 15 residues. Trimming removed 5 bases at V and 1 base at J, with 15 bases between. CDR3 in amino acids: CASSQGGGGSYEQYF. The CDR3 DNA sequence: TGTGCCAGCAGTCAAGGGGGGGGCGGGTCCTACGAGCAGTACTTC.

This clone was detected only once. Its ends do not fully match the called genes, so a read error is possible. This chain links TRBV7-7 with TRBJ2-7; 9 bases align to TRBD2. CDR1 and CDR2 from the germline V gene are SSHAT and FNYEAQ (reference sequence). This CDR3 is 13 amino acids long. The CDR3 loop is CASSLTSGYEQYF. CDR3 in DNA: TGTGCTAGCAGCTTGACTAGCGGTTACGAGCAGTACTTC.

This clone was observed a handful of times. This chain connects TRBV6-1 to TRBJ2-7; 8 nucleotides agree with TRBD1. CDR1 and CDR2 (germline): MNHNS, SASEGT. Trimming removed 7 bases from V and 3 bases from J; junction bases left unmatched: 8. This CDR3 region has 14 residues. CDR3 DNA sequence: TGTGCCAGCATCATGTTGGGACAGGTCTACGAGCAGTACTTC. Amino acid sequence: CASIMLGQVYEQYF.

This chain uses TRBV11-3 with TRBJ2-7; 9 bases match TRBD2. This CDR3 has 14 residues. The trim removed 8 bases at V and 6 bases at J, leaving 11 bases unmatched. Germline assignment: CDR1 SGHNT and CDR2 YENEEA. The CDR3 nucleotides read TGTGCCAGCGCGCGGGGGGGGGCTTCCCTCGAGCAGTACTTC. As protein: CASARGGASLEQYF.

The rearrangement joins TRBV7-2 to TRBJ2-3, with a tentative D call TRBD2 (6 bases). V was shortened by 5 bases and J by 3 bases, with 15 bases between the two germline ends. Germline lookup yields CDR1 SGHTA and CDR2 FQGNSA. CDR3 length: 15 amino acids. The CDR3 spells CASSKTRLVTDTQYF. For the CDR3, the DNA is TGTGCCAGCAGCAAGACTCGACTAGTTACAGATACGCAGTATTTT.

The chain has TRBV11-2 and TRBJ2-7, with 8 bases identical to TRBD2. V shed 1 base and J 1 base; nucleotides not matched to a gene: 3. Germline assignment: CDR1 SGHAT and CDR2 FQNNGV. The CDR3 spans 15 residues. In DNA form, the CDR3 reads TGTGCCAGCAGCTTAGTACTAGCGGAGTCCTACGAGCAGTACTTC. Translated, it gives CASSLVLAESYEQYF. The full variable domain, in which reference TRBV11-2 and TRBJ2-7 provide the parts outside the CDR3, is EAGVAQSPRYKIIEKRQSVAFWCNPISGHATLYWYQQILGQGPKLLIQFQNNGVVDDSQLPKDRFSAERLKGVDSTLKIQPAKLEDSAVYLCASSLVLAESYEQYFGPGTRLTVT.

J is TRBJ1-4 and V is TRBV30; tentatively, D is TRBD1 (6 bases). V dropped 0 bases and J dropped 6 bases, with 14 bases sitting between them. Looked up from germline, CDR1 is GTSNPN and CDR2 is SVGIG (reference sequence). CDR3 length: 15 amino acids. The CDR3 DNA follows: TGTGCCTGGAGTGTATTGCGTGGGGGCTATGAAAAACTGTTTTTT. This encodes CAWSVLRGGYEKLFF.

The J gene is TRBJ2-7, the V gene TRBV10-3, with TRBD1 matching over 8 bases. The CDR3 is 16 residues long. The V and J ends lost 2 bases and 1 base, in that order; junction bases with no gene match: 7. The V gene's germline CDR1 is ENHRY and CDR2 SYGVKD. The CDR3 DNA is TGTGCCATCAGTGAGGGACAGGGAGTGCGTTCCTACGAGCAGTACTTC. Protein sequence: CAISEGQGVRSYEQYF.

V usage is TRBV13 and J usage is TRBJ1-1, with TRBD1 as a possible D gene (5 bases). V was clipped by 0 bases and J by 3 bases, with 8 bases between them. CDR1 and CDR2 from the germline V gene are PRHDT and FYEKMQ (reference sequence). The CDR3 covers 14 residues. In nucleotides, the CDR3 is TGTGCCAGCAGCTTAGGCGGGACTCACACTGAAGCTTTCTTT. It encodes CASSLGGTHTEAFF. Supplemented by reference TRBV13 and TRBJ1-1, the full variable domain reads AAGVIQSPRHLIKEKRETATLKCYPIPRHDTVYWYQQGPGQDPQFLISFYEKMQSDKGSIPDRFSAQQFSDYHSELNMSSLELGDSALYFCASSLGGTHTEAFFGQGTRLTVV.

The chain combines TRBV9 with TRBJ2-7, with TRBD1 matching 10 bases. The V gene end was trimmed by 0 bases and the J gene end by 3 bases; junction bases not matched to a gene: 0. The V gene's germline CDR1 is SGDLS and CDR2 YYNGEE. There are 14 residues in the CDR3. The CDR3 nucleotides are TGTGCCAGCAGCGTAGGGGACAGGGGCTACGAGCAGTACTTC. Its translation: CASSVGDRGYEQYF. The complete variable domain, with remaining parts taken from reference TRBV9 and TRBJ2-7, reads DSGVTQTPKHLITATGQRVTLRCSPRSGDLSVYWYQQSLDQGLQFLIQYYNGEERAKGNILERFSAQQFPDLHSELNLSSLELGDSALYFCASSVGDRGYEQYFGPGTRLTVT.

The gene calls are TRBV30 and TRBJ2-5; 7 bases map to TRBD1. The CDR3 loop spans 13 amino acids. Germline CDR1 is GTSNPN and CDR2 is SVGIG (reference sequence). Trimming took 4 bases from V and 7 from J; bases not matched to a gene: 9. The chain's CDR3 is CAWMGKGAGTQYF. CDR3 in DNA: TGTGCCTGGATGGGAAAGGGGGCCGGGACCCAGTACTTC.

In nucleotides, the CDR3 is TGTGCCAGCAGCTCCAATCCCGGGGAGCAGTACTTC. Its translation: CASSSNPGEQYF. The V gene is TRBV11-2, the J gene TRBJ2-7; no reliable D call. The V gene lost 4 bases and the J gene lost 7 bases, with 11 bases spanning the gap. The CDR3 has 12 residues. Germline V CDR1 and CDR2: SGHAT, FQNNGV.

The chain carries TRBV11-2 and TRBJ2-5; TRBD2 aligns across 9 bases. This CDR3 comprises 16 residues. The V and J ends lost 2 bases and 1 base, in that order; junction bases with no gene match: 5. The germline V gene encodes CDR1 SGHAT and CDR2 FQNNGV. In nucleotides, the CDR3 is TGTGCCAGCAGCTTACGGGCTAGCGGGGTCCAAGAGACCCAGTACTTC. Protein product: CASSLRASGVQETQYF.